A single sample is the source of the 28 T cell receptor beta chains below, sequenced in a study of blood T cell repertoires in COVID-19. Clones were read by immunoSEQ multiplex PCR, and TCRdb kept only the in-frame ones, dropping some. This table has approximately 110,000 clones, about 89% appearing once. The sample comprised peripheral blood. The receptors stem from a man in his forties or fifties with acute or convalescent COVID-19.

The chain couples TRBV30 to TRBJ2-3, with TRBD2 matching 8 bases. Germline CDR1 is GTSNPN and CDR2 is SVGIG (reference sequence). After removal of 0 bases from V and 2 bases from J, the junction contained 4 bases not matched to a gene. This CDR3 has 15 amino acids. The CDR3 coding sequence is TGTGCCTGGAGTGTGGGGCGGGGGGCCACAGATACGCAGTATTTT. It yields the protein CAWSVGRGATDTQYF.

The chain combines TRBV7-6 with TRBJ2-7, with 7 bases matching TRBD2. The CDR3 covers 18 residues. CDR1 is SGHVS and CDR2 is FNYEAQ in the germline V gene. With V trimmed by 1 base and J by 3 bases, 15 bases remained unmatched. The CDR3 region has the DNA TGTGCCAGCAGCTTAGGCGGTCCCGGGGAGGGATTCGACTACGAGCAGTACTTC. Amino acids: CASSLGGPGEGFDYEQYF. The whole variable domain, filled in from reference TRBV7-6 and TRBJ2-7, reads GAGVSQSPRYKVTKRGQDVALRCDPISGHVSLYWYRQALGQGPEFLTYFNYEAQQDKSGLPNDRFSAERPEGSISTLTIQRTEQRDSAMYRCASSLGGPGEGFDYEQYFGPGTRLTVT.

The rearrangement uses TRBV15 and TRBJ2-5; TRBD2 agrees at 13 bases. CDR3 length equals 18 residues. V shed 3 bases and J 7 bases; nucleotides not matched to a gene: 14. Per the germline V gene, CDR1 is LNHNV and CDR2 is YYDKDF (reference sequence). The CDR3 is CATSRPGLAGPTVGTQYF. CDR3 nucleotide sequence: TGTGCCACCAGCAGGCCGGGACTAGCGGGGCCAACCGTTGGGACCCAGTACTTC.

This clone qualifies as medium-sized. The chain is built from TRBV30 and TRBJ1-1; D not resolved. The CDR3 has 17 amino acids. V was clipped by 2 bases and J by 4 bases, with 23 bases between them. Germline V CDR1 and CDR2: GTSNPN, SVGIG (reference sequence). CDR3 region: CAWSPTAIAPRGTEAFF. CDR3 DNA sequence: TGTGCCTGGAGTCCTACTGCCATTGCTCCCCGAGGCACTGAAGCTTTCTTT.

The chain employs TRBV29-1 and TRBJ1-1; D not resolved. Germline-derived CDR1 and CDR2 are SQVTM and ANQGSEA. Deletions cut 5 bases from V and 2 bases from J, with 15 bases between. The CDR3 sequence is 14 residues long. This CDR3 reads CSVSPRGPNTEAFF. The CDR3 nucleotides are TGCAGCGTTTCCCCCCGTGGGCCCAACACTGAAGCTTTCTTT.

The CDR3 DNA follows: TGTGCCAGTAGTATGGGGACTAGCGGGGGGGCAGTGGAGACCCAGTACTTC. Protein sequence: CASSMGTSGGAVETQYF. The rearrangement uses TRBV19 and TRBJ2-5; 16 bases agree with TRBD2. Looked up from germline, CDR1 is LNHDA and CDR2 is SQIVND (reference sequence). The CDR3 has 17 amino acids. J gave up 5 bases and V 3 bases, and 6 bases lay outside the gene matches.

The chain recombines TRBV14 with TRBJ2-7; 9 bases match TRBD2. The J segment lost 1 base and the V segment lost 3 bases, leaving 4 bases of the junction unmatched. The germline gives CDR1 SGHDN, CDR2 FVKESK. The CDR3 loop spans 15 amino acids. Written as DNA, the CDR3 is TGTGCCAGCAGCCATCCGGGACTAGCATCCTACGAGCAGTACTTC. It translates to CASSHPGLASYEQYF.

This clone was detected only once. V and J are TRBV18 and TRBJ2-3; 7 positions agree with TRBD2. Germline lookup yields CDR1 KGHSH and CDR2 LQKENI. This CDR3 contains 16 residues. V trimming: 2 bases; J trimming: 6 bases; junction bases outside the gene matches: 11. This CDR3 reads CASSPMKGGSADTQYF. DNA of the CDR3: TGTGCCAGCTCACCAATGAAGGGAGGGTCCGCCGATACGCAGTATTTT.

The V call is TRBV9, the J call TRBJ2-3; 13 bases line up with TRBD2. In germline, CDR1 is SGDLS, CDR2 YYNGEE. CDR3 length: 17 amino acids. Trimming took 3 bases from V and 0 from J; bases not matched to a gene: 4. The CDR3 DNA reads TGTGCCAGCAGCGAGGGACTAGCGGGACCTAGCACAGATACGCAGTATTTT. Protein product: CASSEGLAGPSTDTQYF.

This clone was observed once. The chain couples TRBV7-8 to TRBJ1-2; a weak D match, TRBD1 (6 bases). The V end was cut by 5 bases, the J end by 4 bases, with 17 bases between. CDR1 is SGHVS and CDR2 is FQNEAQ in the germline V gene. The CDR3 is 15 residues long. The CDR3 DNA reads as TGTGCCAGCAGCCTACCAGGGGTGGTGGCCTATGGCTACACCTTC. It encodes CASSLPGVVAYGYTF.

This chain uses TRBV19 with TRBJ2-2; 9 nucleotides align to TRBD2. CDR1 and CDR2 from the germline V gene are LNHDA and SQIVND (reference sequence). This CDR3 is 16 amino acids long. J lost 4 bases, V lost 5 bases, and 8 bases had no gene match. For the CDR3, the DNA is TGTGCCAGTAGTCTGGCAGCGGGAGGCATCACCGGGGAGCTGTTTTTT. Protein: CASSLAAGGITGELFF.

The chain carries TRBV27 and TRBJ2-1; no clear D. V lost 5 bases to trimming and J lost 0 bases, with 14 bases between them. This CDR3 has 16 residues. CDR1 is MNHEY, CDR2 SMNVEV, per germline (reference sequence). Here the CDR3 DNA reads TGTGCCAGCAGTCCCGATTCCGATAGCTCCTACAATGAGCAGTTCTTC. The encoded protein is CASSPDSDSSYNEQFF.

The table lists this clone with a count of one. J is TRBJ1-1 and V is TRBV5-4; D gene uncertain. Trimming removed 4 bases from V and 3 bases from J, with 10 bases in between. The V gene's germline CDR1 is SGHNT and CDR2 YYREEE (reference sequence). CDR3 size: 13 residues. The CDR3 nucleotides read TGTGCCAGCAGCCCGAGGGTGGACACTGAAGCTTTCTTT. It codes for CASSPRVDTEAFF. The full variable domain, its missing parts supplied by reference TRBV5-4 and TRBJ1-1, is ETGVTQSPTHLIKTRGQQVTLRCSSQSGHNTVSWYQQALGQGPQFIFQYYREEENGRGNFPPRFSGLQFPNYSSELNVNALELDDSALYLCASSPRVDTEAFFGQGTRLTVV.

This rearrangement joins TRBV19 to TRBJ1-1, with D perhaps TRBD1 (6 bases). Trimming stripped 7 bases from V and 5 bases from J, with 17 bases between. The CDR3 is 14 amino acids. Germline V gene sequence: CDR1 LNHDA, CDR2 SQIVND (reference sequence). The CDR3 nucleotides are TGTGCCAGTATGGATCGGGACATAAAGACTGAAGCTTTCTTT. Translating it yields CASMDRDIKTEAFF.

This sequence joins TRBV5-4 and TRBJ2-5; 7 positions match TRBD1. The length of the CDR3 is 15 residues. The V gene's germline CDR1 is SGHNT and CDR2 YYREEE (reference sequence). V lost 3 bases and J lost 0; bases outside the gene matches: 5. The CDR3, as DNA: TGTGCCAGCAGCTCGACAGGGATCAACCAAGAGACCCAGTACTTC. Its protein is CASSSTGINQETQYF.

This chain connects TRBV5-1 to TRBJ2-5; perhaps TRBD1 as D (7 bases). The J call is doubtful: the DNA matches TRBJ2-7 better. CDR1 and CDR2 from the germline V gene are SGHRS and YFSETQ. CDR3 size: 15 residues. CDR3 sequence reads: CASSRGTVQSYEQYF. Here the CDR3 DNA reads TGCGCCAGCAGCCGGGGGACAGTACAGTCCTACGAGCAGTACTTC.

The rearrangement uses TRBV27 and TRBJ2-2; TRBD2 agrees at 9 bases. The CDR3 totals 14 residues. Germline V gene lookup returns CDR1 MNHEY and CDR2 SMNVEV (reference sequence). V trimming: 2 bases; J trimming: 7 bases; junction bases outside the gene matches: 2. The CDR3 region has the DNA TGTGCCAGCAGTTTAAGTAGCGGGGGCGGGGAGCTGTTTTTT. It is translated as CASSLSSGGGELFF.

This chain connects TRBV6-5 to TRBJ1-3; no clear D. Germline V gives CDR1 MNHEY, CDR2 SVGAGI. The CDR3 covers 14 residues. V was clipped by 2 bases and J by 0 bases, with 5 bases between them. The CDR3 region has the DNA TGTGCCAGCAGTTACCGCGGCTCTGGAAACACCATATATTTT. Its translation: CASSYRGSGNTIYF.

The CDR3, as DNA: TGTGCCAGCAGCCTAAGACAGACTTTCTACGAGCAGTACTTC. It is translated as CASSLRQTFYEQYF. The gene calls are TRBV14 and TRBJ2-7; perhaps TRBD1 as D (5 bases). Deletions cut 4 bases from V and 3 bases from J, with 13 bases between. The germline V gene encodes CDR1 SGHDN and CDR2 FVKESK. This CDR3 comprises 14 residues. Based on the CDR3 plus reference TRBV14 and TRBJ2-7, the full variable domain is EAGVTQFPSHSVIEKGQTVTLRCDPISGHDNLYWYRRVMGKEIKFLLHFVKESKQDESGMPNNRFLAERTGGTYSTLKVQPAELEDSGVYFCASSLRQTFYEQYFGPGTRLTVT.

Here the CDR3 DNA reads TGTGCCATCCAGGGTCTACCGGGAAACACCATATATTTT. It specifies CAIQGLPGNTIYF. This sequence joins TRBV6-5 and TRBJ1-3, with D possibly being TRBD1 (5 bases). Trimming pared 10 bases from V and 4 bases from J, leaving 14 bases between. The germline V gene encodes CDR1 MNHEY and CDR2 SVGAGI. This CDR3 is built from 13 residues.

This clone was counted at least ten times. The J gene is TRBJ2-2, the V gene TRBV30, with D perhaps matching TRBD2 (6 bases). The CDR3 has 14 amino acids. Trimming took 5 bases from V and 0 from J, leaving 10 bases between them. From germline, CDR1 is GTSNPN and CDR2 SVGIG (reference sequence). CDR3 DNA: TGTGCCTGGGCCCGACTAGCGAACACCGGGGAGCTGTTTTTT. Translated: CAWARLANTGELFF. The full variable domain, its missing parts supplied by reference TRBV30 and TRBJ2-2, is SQTIHQWPATLVQPVGSPLSLECTVEGTSNPNLYWYRQAAGRGLQLLFYSVGIGQISSEVPQNLSASRPQDRQFILSSKKLLLSDSGFYLCAWARLANTGELFFGEGSRLTVL.

The chain carries TRBV19 and TRBJ1-6; TRBD1 aligns across 7 bases. There are 16 residues in the CDR3. In germline, CDR1 is LNHDA, CDR2 SQIVND (reference sequence). Trimming cost V 6 bases and J 7 bases; bases outside gene matches: 12. As DNA, the CDR3 is TGTGCCAGTAGCCCTAGACAGGGCGCTTCGAATTCACCCCTCCACTTT. Protein sequence: CASSPRQGASNSPLHF.

This sequence joins TRBV27 and TRBJ1-1, with 9 bases matching TRBD1. Germline CDR1 and CDR2: MNHEY and SMNVEV (reference sequence). Germline trimming cut 5 bases from V and 0 bases from J; bases unmatched to any gene: 4. CDR3 length: 15 amino acids. For the CDR3, the DNA is TGTGCCAGCAGTGAAGGGACAGGGATGAACACTGAAGCTTTCTTT. It is translated as CASSEGTGMNTEAFF.

The rearrangement uses TRBV19 and TRBJ1-1, with TRBD1 matching 8 bases. Germline loops: CDR1 LNHDA, CDR2 SQIVND (reference sequence). This CDR3 spans 15 amino acids. With 5 bases clipped from V and 0 bases from J, the junction kept 5 bases outside the gene matches. The CDR3 here is CASSVRQGMNTEAFF. The CDR3 DNA sequence: TGTGCCAGTAGTGTCCGACAGGGGATGAACACTGAAGCTTTCTTT.

The table lists this clone with a count of one. This chain joins TRBV6-5 and TRBJ1-1, with D uncertain. The CDR3 contains 14 residues. Trimming stripped 0 bases from V and 1 base from J, with 6 bases between. Germline V gene data show CDR1 as MNHEY and CDR2 as SVGAGI. The CDR3 protein is CASSYSSRNTEAFF. The DNA for the CDR3 is TGTGCCAGCAGTTACTCATCCAGGAACACTGAAGCTTTCTTT.

This chain connects TRBV5-1 to TRBJ1-1, with D tentatively TRBD1 (6 bases). This CDR3 spans 15 amino acids. Germline V gives CDR1 SGHRS, CDR2 YFSETQ. Trimming shortened V by 0 bases and J by 6 bases, and 15 bases separated the two germline ends. The CDR3 nucleotides are TGCGCCAGCAGCTTGGGCCTCTCACAGGGTTCTGAAGCTTTCTTT. Amino acid sequence: CASSLGLSQGSEAFF. The whole variable domain, filled in from reference TRBV5-1 and TRBJ1-1, reads KAGVTQTPRYLIKTRGQQVTLSCSPISGHRSVSWYQQTPGQGLQFLFEYFSETQRNKGNFPGRFSGRQFSNSRSEMNVSTLELGDSALYLCASSLGLSQGSEAFFGQGTRLTVV.

V gene TRBV29-1 combines with J gene TRBJ1-3; 7 bases are a match to TRBD1. The CDR3 sequence is 13 residues long. The germline CDR1 and CDR2 sequences are SQVTM and ANQGSEA. The trim removed 0 bases at V and 4 bases at J, leaving 0 bases unmatched. This chain's CDR3 is CSVEEGGGNTIYF. In DNA, the CDR3 is TGCAGCGTTGAAGAAGGGGGCGGAAACACCATATATTTT. Supplemented by reference TRBV29-1 and TRBJ1-3, the full variable domain reads SAVISQKPSRDICQRGTSLTIQCQVDSQVTMMFWYRQQPGQSLTLIATANQGSEATYESGFVIDKFPISRPNLTFSTLTVSNMSPEDSSIYLCSVEEGGGNTIYFGEGSWLTVV.

The V call is TRBV5-1, the J call TRBJ2-1, with D possibly matching TRBD1 (5 bases). Per the germline V gene, CDR1 is SGHRS and CDR2 is YFSETQ. Trimming removed 0 bases at V and 7 bases at J, with 11 bases between. The CDR3 runs to 14 residues. As DNA, the CDR3 is TGCGCCAGCAGCTTGGATCAGGGTCGGAATGAGCAGTTCTTC. It encodes CASSLDQGRNEQFF.